The 20 T cell receptor beta chains reported below all come from one sample, sequenced in a study of monozygotic twins with inflammatory bowel disease. TCRdb re-called the 5' RACE reads; one entry per CDR3 protein, DNA not given. The table lists 150,000 to 200,000 distinct CDR3 sequences. Sample: blood. Receptors originate from a human donor with ulcerative colitis or Crohn's disease, or a healthy co-twin of an affected twin (not recorded which).

The V call is TRBV20-1, the J call TRBJ2-5; TCRdb gives TRBD1 as the D gene, but with no DNA this cannot be confirmed. Per germline, CDR1 DFQATT and CDR2 SNEGSKA (reference sequence). This CDR3 has 13 amino acids. CDR3 amino acids: CSASYRGVETQYF.

The chain has TRBV24-1 and TRBJ2-1; TCRdb's D call of TRBD1 is untestable without DNA. CDR1 and CDR2 (germline): KGHDR, SFDVKD. The CDR3 runs 18 residues. This CDR3 reads CATSDTLGQMSSYNEQFF.

This rearrangement joins TRBV20-1 to TRBJ2-5; the D gene TCRdb calls, TRBD2, cannot be checked with no DNA. The CDR3 extends over 13 amino acids. Germline CDR1 reads DFQATT; CDR2 reads SNEGSKA (reference sequence). CDR3 loop: CSAKTRGKETQYF.

The chain's CDR3 is CASSPIGPGMHGNTIYF. The rearrangement links TRBV5-1 to TRBJ1-3; TCRdb names TRBD1, which stays unverified in the absence of DNA. The CDR3 has 17 residues. Germline V gene sequence: CDR1 SGHRS, CDR2 YFSETQ.

This chain links TRBV5-1 with TRBJ2-7; the TRBD1 assignment by TCRdb is unverifiable without DNA. Germline V CDR1 and CDR2: SGHRS, YFSETQ. CDR3 length equals 16 residues. This CDR3 is CASSLSSSDRTYEQYF.

V gene TRBV7-2 combines with J gene TRBJ1-6; the D call from TCRdb, TRBD1, cannot be confirmed without DNA. Germline V CDR1 and CDR2: SGHTA, FQGNSA. This CDR3 comprises 15 residues. The CDR3 region is CASSFRGIDNSPLHF.

The CDR3 is CSATRTSGNTDTQYF. V usage is TRBV20-1 and J usage is TRBJ2-3; TCRdb lists TRBD2, though no DNA is available to test this call. Germline loops: CDR1 DFQATT, CDR2 SNEGSKA (reference sequence). The CDR3 is 15 residues long.

The V call is TRBV28, the J call TRBJ2-1; the TCRdb call, TRBD1, lacks DNA for checking. Germline V lookup: CDR1 MDHEN, CDR2 SYDVKM. The CDR3 has 15 residues. CDR3: CASSTPGGGYNEQFF.

The chain links TRBV29-1 to TRBJ2-3. The CDR3 runs to 15 residues. Germline CDR1 and CDR2: SQVTM and ANQGSEA. The CDR3 region is CSVGIEFPSTDTQYF.

V and J are TRBV3-1 and TRBJ2-7; TCRdb selects TRBD2, and the lack of DNA leaves this call unchecked. CDR3 size: 15 residues. From germline, CDR1 is LGHDT and CDR2 YNNKEL (reference sequence). The CDR3 loop is CASSQDGRAAYEQYF.

This chain links TRBV6-5 with TRBJ1-2; lacking DNA, the TRBD1 call made by TCRdb goes unchecked. Germline V gene sequence: CDR1 MNHEY, CDR2 SVGAGI. This CDR3 is 17 amino acids long. CDR3 sequence: CASSSDRRTNSNYGYTF.

The rearrangement joins TRBV7-9 to TRBJ2-7; TCRdb reports TRBD1, a call that lacks DNA to check it against. This CDR3 contains 12 residues. The germline CDR1 and CDR2 sequences are SEHNR and FQNEAQ (reference sequence). The CDR3 sequence: CASRKGSYEQYF. Variable domain in full (rest from reference TRBV7-9 and TRBJ2-7): DTGVSQNPRHKITKRGQNVTFRCDPISEHNRLYWYRQTLGQGPEFLTYFQNEAQLEKSRLLSDRFSAERPKGSFSTLEIQRTEQGDSAMYLCASRKGSYEQYFGPGTRLTVT.

V usage is TRBV5-1 and J usage is TRBJ1-1. The germline gives CDR1 SGHRS, CDR2 YFSETQ. This CDR3 is built from 14 residues. The CDR3 here is CASSLEADYTEAFF.

The rearrangement links TRBV12-3 or TRBV12-4 to TRBJ2-2; the D gene TCRdb calls, TRBD1, cannot be checked with no DNA. This CDR3 is built from 15 residues. CDR3 region: CASSLALQGTGELFF.

The rearrangement uses TRBV12-3 or TRBV12-4 and TRBJ2-2; TCRdb returns TRBD2, unconfirmable since there is no DNA. The CDR3 extends over 16 amino acids. CDR3 in amino acids: CTSSFSPSGNTGELFF.

The genes are TRBV5-1 and TRBJ2-7; there is no DNA to check the TCRdb D call of TRBD1. CDR3 length: 16 residues. CDR1 is SGHRS, CDR2 YFSETQ, per germline. The CDR3 sequence: CASSQGQGAKIYEQYF.

The J gene is TRBJ2-1, the V gene TRBV19; TCRdb proposes TRBD2, but this gene call is untestable without DNA. Per the germline V gene, CDR1 is LNHDA and CDR2 is SQIVND (reference sequence). The CDR3 is 14 residues long. The chain's CDR3 is CASSMGGSYNEQFF.

This chain links TRBV7-2 with TRBJ1-5; the D call of TRBD1 rests on TCRdb alone, since no DNA is present to check it. Germline V gene sequence: CDR1 SGHTA, CDR2 FQGNSA. The CDR3 has 15 residues. The CDR3 is CASSSDRIINQPQHF.

The rearrangement joins TRBV5-1 to TRBJ2-2; TCRdb names TRBD2, which stays unverified in the absence of DNA. This CDR3 region has 17 residues. Germline-derived CDR1 and CDR2 are SGHRS and YFSETQ. CDR3 residues: CASSLSVSEFNTGELFF.

V usage is TRBV19 and J usage is TRBJ1-1. Germline V gene lookup returns CDR1 LNHDA and CDR2 SQIVND (reference sequence). The CDR3 extends over 14 amino acids. Here the CDR3 reads CASSIGVEYTEAFF.